Below, 14 T cell receptor delta chains from the same sample are listed, as sequenced in a study of γδ T cells in repeated Plasmodium falciparum infection. TCRdb reapplied CATT to the multiplex PCR reads. The sample records about 51,000 delta-chain clones, 1.5% to 2% being singletons. Gammadelta T cells were flow-sorted from PBMC into Vgamma9/Vdelta2+ and Vdelta2-negative populations for bulk analysis. Sequences were obtained from gamma-delta T cells from blood. The receptors originated from a pool of human donors (malaria-infected and uninfected, not separated).

Only a few counts were recorded for this clone. A far larger clone is one nucleotide away, so this likely arose from a read error. Other DNA variants within this sample encode the same CDR3. The rearrangement links TRDV1 to TRDJ1; D possibly corresponds to TRDD3 (6 bases). Trimming pared 8 bases from V and 2 bases from J, leaving 33 bases between. Germline V CDR1 and CDR2: TSWWSYY, QGS. This CDR3 is built from 20 residues. CDR3: CALPHQHNSPATGWTDKLIF. Here the CDR3 DNA reads TGTGCTCTTCCGCACCAACATAATTCCCCTGCTACTGGGTGGACCGATAAACTCATCTTT.

This clone was found a few times. A far larger clone is one base from this, pointing to a likely read error. This CDR3 is also generated by other DNA sequences in the sample. The CDR3 DNA reads as TGTGCTTATAGGAGCGCTCTCTTACTTTTCGCTTTGGGGGATACACAGGATAAACTCATCTTT. It yields the protein CAYRSALLLFALGDTQDKLIF. The chain carries TRAV38-2/DV8 and TRDJ1; 10 nucleotides line up with TRDD3. TCRdb leaves out the J gene; it was filled in here by matching the DNA to germline. This CDR3 is built from 21 residues. J was trimmed by 5 bases and V by 0 bases; bases with no gene match: 22. Germline V gives CDR1 TSESDYY, CDR2 QEAYKQQN.

This clone was picked up many times. This DNA's translation and the protein TCRdb lists, from a much larger clone, do not match at residue 7, likely due to a read error; the protein shown is translated from the DNA. The J gene is TRDJ1, the V gene TRDV3, with TRDD3 identical over 10 bases. No J gene is reported in TCRdb; it was inferred here by comparing the DNA with germline. Losses at the gene ends were 3 bases for V and 0 bases for J; bases not matched to a gene: 19. The V gene's germline CDR1 is TVYSNPD and CDR2 GDNSRS (reference sequence). CDR3 length: 19 amino acids. The CDR3, as DNA: TGTGCCTTCCCCCCCTTCCCGTTTGGGGGATACTCGGACACCGATAAACTCATCTTT. Translating gives CAFPPFPFGGYSDTDKLIF.

In its sample, this clone was seen a few times. This DNA translates differently at residue 14 from the TCRdb protein, which is that of a much larger clone; a read error is likely, and the protein shown is the DNA's own translation. The J gene is uncalled and the V gene is TRDV3; the table names TRDD3, a call not compared with the DNA. Germline V gene lookup returns CDR1 TVYSNPD and CDR2 GDNSRS (reference sequence). The CDR3 has 17 amino acids. CDR3 loop: CAFHRYWGIRPNRGLIF. The CDR3 nucleotides are TGTGCCTTCCACCGGTACTGGGGGATACGTCCAAATAGGGGGCTCATCTTT.

This clone was detected only a few times. TCRdb has a much larger clone's protein, which differs at residue 16 from the translation of this DNA, likely because of a read error; what is shown is the protein translated from the DNA. The V gene is TRDV2, but the J gene lacks a call; the DNA was not compared with TRDD3, the D call given in the table. The CDR3 length is 17 residues. CDR1 is GEAIGNYY, CDR2 EKD, per germline. The CDR3 sequence: CAPRDGDLISYTDKLTF. For the CDR3, the DNA is TGTGCCCCTCGGGATGGGGACCTAATATCGTACACCGATAAACTCACCTTT.

This clone turned up a few times. TCRdb's listed protein matches a much larger clone and diverges from this DNA's translation at residue 7, likely through a read error; the protein shown comes from the DNA. The V and J genes are TRDV1 and TRDJ1; 13 nucleotides match TRDD3. No J gene is reported in TCRdb; it was inferred here by comparing the DNA with germline. The germline CDR1 and CDR2 sequences are TSWWSYY and QGS. V was pared by 2 bases and J by 0 bases, with 27 bases of the junction left unmatched. This CDR3 spans 25 amino acids. The CDR3 nucleotides read TGTGCTCTTGGGGAAGGTTTGTACTTCCTATCGACATACTGGGGGATACGCTGGTACACCGATAAACTCATCTTT. It specifies CALGEGLYFLSTYWGIRWYTDKLIF.

The table lists this clone with many counts. A far larger clone lies a single base away; this is likely a read error. Other DNA sequences from this sample encode an identical CDR3 as well. The CDR3, as DNA: TGTGCCTGTGACACCGTGGGAGTGTTGGGGGATGGGACCGATAAACTCATCTTT. Its protein is CACDTVGVLGDGTDKLIF. V and J are TRDV2 and TRDJ1; 8 bases are shared with TRDD3. Matching the DNA to germline supplied the J gene, which TCRdb does not give. The V gene end was trimmed by 0 bases and the J gene end by 2 bases; junction bases not matched to a gene: 13. From germline, CDR1 is GEAIGNYY and CDR2 EKD. This CDR3 contains 18 residues.

About this clone: The TCRdb protein comes from a much larger clone and disagrees with this DNA's translation at residue 17, likely due to a read error; the protein given here is derived from the DNA. The chain uses TRDV1 and TRDJ1; TRDD3 matches at 8 bases. The J gene, absent from TCRdb, was called here by matching the DNA to germline. Looked up from germline, CDR1 is TSWWSYY and CDR2 is QGS. The CDR3 length is 21 residues. CDR3 residues: CALGERALPSYWGSYTNKLIF. The DNA of the CDR3 is TGTGCTCTTGGGGAACGGGCCCTCCCCTCTTACTGGGGGTCCTACACCAATAAACTCATCTTT.

Remarks on this clone: A single base is all that separates this from a far larger clone, so a read error is likely. Within the sample, other DNA sequences also encode this same CDR3. The V call is TRDV3, the J call TRDJ1, with TRDD3 matching 8 bases. This CDR3 has 20 amino acids. Germline assignment: CDR1 TVYSNPD and CDR2 GDNSRS (reference sequence). V was clipped by 2 bases and J by 0 bases; unmatched bases: 23. DNA for the CDR3: TGTGCCTTTGGGTCTACATACTGGGGGTGTCCCCTCATGTACACCGATAAACTCATCTTT. Translation gives CAFGSTYWGCPLMYTDKLIF.

In regard to this clone: A far larger clone differs by one base, so this is likely a read error. Other DNA sequences in the same sample also yield this CDR3. This rearrangement joins TRDV1 to TRDJ1, with a weak D call TRDD3 (7 bases). TCRdb supplies no J gene; here it was assigned by aligning the nucleotide sequence to germline. The CDR3 runs to 24 residues. Trimming took off 5 bases at V and 0 bases at J, with 40 bases between the two ends. Germline loops: CDR1 TSWWSYY, CDR2 QGS. The CDR3 spells CALGHYIPVFDWGIVDLYTDKLIF. DNA for the CDR3: TGTGCTCTTGGGCACTACATACCCGTTTTCGACTGGGGAATAGTGGACCTGTACACCGATAAACTCATCTTT.

Relative to its sample, this clone is medium-sized (0.01 to 0.1%). This same CDR3 is encoded by further DNA sequences in the sample. V and J are TRDV2 and TRDJ1; D is uncertain. The V end lost 3 bases, the J end lost 9 bases, and 25 bases lay between the germline ends. The CDR3 sequence is 16 residues long. From germline, CDR1 is GEAIGNYY and CDR2 EKD. The CDR3 is CACDARATVGWRELIF. CDR3 sequence (DNA): TGTGCCTGTGACGCCCGCGCCACAGTGGGCTGGAGGGAACTCATCTTT.

As concerns this clone: This sequence is one base from a far larger clone and is likely a read error. The same CDR3 can be traced to other DNA sequences in this sample. V and J are TRAV38-2/DV8 and TRDJ1; 7 nucleotides align to TRDD3. Here the J gene came from matching the DNA to germline, since TCRdb omits it. CDR1 is TSESDYY and CDR2 is QEAYKQQN in the germline V gene. V lost 0 bases, J lost 0 bases, and 32 bases stayed unmatched. This CDR3 is built from 25 residues. The CDR3 region is CAYRSGNPLHWGNLTYPKYTDKLIF. The DNA of the CDR3 is TGTGCTTATAGGAGCGGGAATCCCCTACATTGGGGGAATCTAACGTACCCCAAGTACACCGATAAACTCATCTTT.

This clone has more than one count but fewer than ten. A far larger clone is one nucleotide away, so this likely arose from a read error. In the same sample, other DNA sequences code for this CDR3. The chain has TRDV3 and TRDJ1, with TRDD2 matching 9 bases. Assignment of the J gene here rests on matching the DNA to germline, because TCRdb gives none. V lost 4 bases and J lost 2; bases outside the gene matches: 29. Germline V gene lookup returns CDR1 TVYSNPD and CDR2 GDNSRS (reference sequence). The CDR3 covers 21 residues. The CDR3 nucleotides read TGTGCCTCCGGGGGCCCCTTCCTACAGTGGGGGCCTCTACAGGGGACCGATAAACTCATCTTT. This gives the protein CASGGPFLQWGPLQGTDKLIF.

Only a few counts were recorded for this clone. The TCRdb protein, from a much larger clone, departs from this DNA's translation at residue 13, likely by read error; the protein shown derives from the DNA. This CDR3 is CACDTKGLNTDKFIF. The CDR3 DNA reads TGTGCCTGTGACACCAAGGGGTTAAACACCGATAAATTCATCTTT. The V gene call reads TRDV2; no J gene was called; the table's D call, TRDD3, has no DNA check behind it. Germline-derived CDR1 and CDR2 are GEAIGNYY and EKD. The CDR3 has 15 residues.